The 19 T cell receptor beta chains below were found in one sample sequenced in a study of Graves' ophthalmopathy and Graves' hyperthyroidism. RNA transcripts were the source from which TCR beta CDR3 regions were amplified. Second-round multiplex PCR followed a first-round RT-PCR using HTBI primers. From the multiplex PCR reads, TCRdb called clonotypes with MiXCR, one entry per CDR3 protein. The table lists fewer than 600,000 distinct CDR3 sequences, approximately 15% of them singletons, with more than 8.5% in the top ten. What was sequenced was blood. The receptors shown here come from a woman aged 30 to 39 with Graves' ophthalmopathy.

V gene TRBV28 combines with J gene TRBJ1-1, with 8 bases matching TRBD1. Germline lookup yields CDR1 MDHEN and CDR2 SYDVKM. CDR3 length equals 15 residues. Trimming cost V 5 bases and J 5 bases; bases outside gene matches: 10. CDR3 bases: TGTGCCAGCAGTCCAAGGACAGGGTGGGAAACTGAAGCTTTCTTT. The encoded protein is CASSPRTGWETEAFF.

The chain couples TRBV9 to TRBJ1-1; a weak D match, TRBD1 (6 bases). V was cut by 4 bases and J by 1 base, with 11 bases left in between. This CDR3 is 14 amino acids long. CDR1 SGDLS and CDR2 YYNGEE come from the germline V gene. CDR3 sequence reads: CASSPQGWNTEAFF. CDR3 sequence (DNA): TGTGCCAGCAGCCCACAGGGATGGAACACTGAAGCTTTCTTT.

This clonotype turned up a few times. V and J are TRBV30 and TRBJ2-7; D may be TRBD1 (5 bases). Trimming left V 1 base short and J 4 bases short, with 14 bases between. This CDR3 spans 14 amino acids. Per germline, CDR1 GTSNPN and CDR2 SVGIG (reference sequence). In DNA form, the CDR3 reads TGTGCCTGGAGTGGACAGCCTTACCTTTACGAGCAGTACTTC. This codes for CAWSGQPYLYEQYF.

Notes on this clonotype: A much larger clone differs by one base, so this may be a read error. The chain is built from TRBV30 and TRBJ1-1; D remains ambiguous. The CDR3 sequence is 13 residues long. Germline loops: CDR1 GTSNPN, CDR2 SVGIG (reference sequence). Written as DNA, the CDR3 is TGTGCCTGGAGTGTACAGCATTTCACTGAATCTTTCTTT. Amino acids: CAWSVQHFTESFF.

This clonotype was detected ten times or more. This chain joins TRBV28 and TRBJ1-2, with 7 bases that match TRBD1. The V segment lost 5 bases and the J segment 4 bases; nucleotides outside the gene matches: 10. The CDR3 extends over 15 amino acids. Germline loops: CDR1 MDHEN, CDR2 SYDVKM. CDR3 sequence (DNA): TGTGCCAGCAGTCCCCGACAGGGATGGTCCTATGGCTACACCTTC. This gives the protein CASSPRQGWSYGYTF.

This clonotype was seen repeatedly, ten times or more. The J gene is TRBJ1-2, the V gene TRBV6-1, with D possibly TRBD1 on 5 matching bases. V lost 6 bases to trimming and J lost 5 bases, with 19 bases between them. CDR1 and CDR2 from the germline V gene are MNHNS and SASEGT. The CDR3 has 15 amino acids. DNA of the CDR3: TGTGCCAGCAGATTCGACGCACAATGGGGGTATGGCTACACCTTC. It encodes CASRFDAQWGYGYTF.

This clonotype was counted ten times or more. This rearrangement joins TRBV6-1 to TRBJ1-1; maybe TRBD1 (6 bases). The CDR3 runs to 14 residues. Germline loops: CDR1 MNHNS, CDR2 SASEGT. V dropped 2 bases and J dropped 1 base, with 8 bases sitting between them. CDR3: CASSEQGPNTEAFF. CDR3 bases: TGTGCCAGCAGTGAACAGGGGCCGAACACTGAAGCTTTCTTT.

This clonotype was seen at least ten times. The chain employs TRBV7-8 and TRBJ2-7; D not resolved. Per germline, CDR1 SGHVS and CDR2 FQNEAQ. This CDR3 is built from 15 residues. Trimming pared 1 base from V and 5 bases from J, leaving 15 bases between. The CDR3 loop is CASSLGEGNFHEQYF. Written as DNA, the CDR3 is TGTGCCAGCAGCTTAGGAGAAGGGAACTTCCACGAGCAGTACTTC.

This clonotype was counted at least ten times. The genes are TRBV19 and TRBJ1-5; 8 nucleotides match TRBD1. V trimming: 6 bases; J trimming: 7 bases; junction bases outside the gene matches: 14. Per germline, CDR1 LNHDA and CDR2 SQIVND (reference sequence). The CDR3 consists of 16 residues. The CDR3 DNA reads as TGTGCCAGTAGCAGAACGGGACAGGCCGCGGAGCAGCCCCAGCATTTT. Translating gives CASSRTGQAAEQPQHF.

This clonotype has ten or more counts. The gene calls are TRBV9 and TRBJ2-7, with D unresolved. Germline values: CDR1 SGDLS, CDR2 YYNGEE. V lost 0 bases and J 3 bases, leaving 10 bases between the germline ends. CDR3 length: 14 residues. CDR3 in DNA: TGTGCCAGCAGCGTAGGGTCTGGCAGCTACGAGCAGTACTTC. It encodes CASSVGSGSYEQYF.

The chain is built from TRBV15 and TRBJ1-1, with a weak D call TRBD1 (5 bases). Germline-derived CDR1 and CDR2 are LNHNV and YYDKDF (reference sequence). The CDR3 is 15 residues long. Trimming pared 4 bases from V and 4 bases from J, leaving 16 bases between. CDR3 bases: TGTGCCACCAGCACACCTGGGACCCCGAGCACTGAAGCTTTCTTT. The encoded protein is CATSTPGTPSTEAFF.

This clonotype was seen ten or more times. The CDR3 reads CATSVGGFSGANVLTF. Here the CDR3 DNA reads TGTGCCACCAGCGTAGGGGGGTTTTCCGGGGCCAACGTCCTGACTTTC. V is TRBV15 and J is TRBJ2-6, with D possibly being TRBD1 or TRBD2 (6 bases each). The germline gives CDR1 LNHNV, CDR2 YYDKDF (reference sequence). This CDR3 is built from 16 residues. Trimming removed 5 bases from V and 4 bases from J, with 15 bases in between. The full variable domain, its missing parts supplied by reference TRBV15 and TRBJ2-6, is DAMVIQNPRYQVTQFGKPVTLSCSQTLNHNVMYWYQQKSSQAPKLLFHYYDKDFNNEADTPDNFQSRRPNTSFCFLDIRSPGLGDTAMYLCATSVGGFSGANVLTFGAGSRLTVL.

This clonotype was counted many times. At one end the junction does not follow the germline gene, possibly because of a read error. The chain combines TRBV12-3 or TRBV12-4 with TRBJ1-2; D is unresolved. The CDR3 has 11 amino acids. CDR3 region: CASSRRSGEDF. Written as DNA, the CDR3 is TGTGCCAGCAGTCGCCGGTCGGGAGAAGACTTC.

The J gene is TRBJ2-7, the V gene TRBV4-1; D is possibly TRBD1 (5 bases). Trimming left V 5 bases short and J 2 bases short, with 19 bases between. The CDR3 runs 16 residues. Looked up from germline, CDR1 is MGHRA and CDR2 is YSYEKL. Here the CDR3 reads CASSLYQLDSTYEQYF. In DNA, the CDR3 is TGCGCCAGCAGCTTATACCAGTTAGACAGTACCTACGAGCAGTACTTC.

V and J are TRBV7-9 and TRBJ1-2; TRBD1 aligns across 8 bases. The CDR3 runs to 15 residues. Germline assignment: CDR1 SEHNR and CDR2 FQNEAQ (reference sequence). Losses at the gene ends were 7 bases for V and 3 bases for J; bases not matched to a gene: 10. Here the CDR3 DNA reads TGTGCCAGCACCAGAACAGGGGGGTCGGACTATGGCTACACCTTC. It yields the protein CASTRTGGSDYGYTF.

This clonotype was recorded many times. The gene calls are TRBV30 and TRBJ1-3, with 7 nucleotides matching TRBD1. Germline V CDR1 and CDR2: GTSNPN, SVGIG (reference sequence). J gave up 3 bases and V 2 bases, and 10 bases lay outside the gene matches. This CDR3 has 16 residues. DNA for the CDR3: TGTGCCTGGAGTCCCCTGGGGACAGTTGGTGGAAACACCATATATTTT. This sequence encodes CAWSPLGTVGGNTIYF.

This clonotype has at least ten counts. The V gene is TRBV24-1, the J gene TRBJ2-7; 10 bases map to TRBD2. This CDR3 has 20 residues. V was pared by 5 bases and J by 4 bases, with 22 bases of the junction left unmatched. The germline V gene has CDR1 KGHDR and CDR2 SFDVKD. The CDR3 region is CATSGPPRGLAGGPSYEQYF. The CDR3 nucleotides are TGTGCCACCAGTGGCCCCCCAAGGGGGTTAGCGGGAGGACCGAGTTACGAGCAGTACTTC.

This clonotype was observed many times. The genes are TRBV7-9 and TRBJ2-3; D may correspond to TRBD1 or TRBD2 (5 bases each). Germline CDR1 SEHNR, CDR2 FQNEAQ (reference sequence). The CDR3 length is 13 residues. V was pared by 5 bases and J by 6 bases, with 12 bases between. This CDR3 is CASSTGLGDTQYF. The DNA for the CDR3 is TGTGCCAGCAGCACGGGGCTAGGCGATACGCAGTATTTT.

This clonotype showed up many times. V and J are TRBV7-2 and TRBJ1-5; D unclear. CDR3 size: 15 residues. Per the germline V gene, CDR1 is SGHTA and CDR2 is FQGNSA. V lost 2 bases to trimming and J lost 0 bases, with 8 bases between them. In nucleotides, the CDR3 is TGTGCCAGCAGCTTATATGGGAATAGCAATCAGCCCCAGCATTTT. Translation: CASSLYGNSNQPQHF.